The 13 T cell receptor beta chains below all came from one sample that was sequenced in a study of blood T cell repertoires in COVID-19. The table came from immunoSEQ multiplex PCR; TCRdb's copy has only in-frame clones and leaves some out. The data hold 150,000 to 200,000 clones, with approximately 89% observed a single time. What was sequenced was peripheral blood. Receptor source: a woman aged 60-75 years with acute or convalescent COVID-19.

This clone was seen more than once but under ten times. The chain carries TRBV5-1 and TRBJ1-6; possibly TRBD1 for D (6 bases). With 1 base removed from V and 9 bases from J, the gap between germline ends came to 14 bases. There are 15 residues in the CDR3. Germline V gives CDR1 SGHRS, CDR2 YFSETQ. DNA of the CDR3: TGCGCCAGCAGCTTGTCAGGGGAAGGAGGTTCACCCCTCCACTTT. Amino acid sequence: CASSLSGEGGSPLHF.

V and J are TRBV29-1 and TRBJ2-5; maybe TRBD1 (6 bases). With 0 bases removed from V and 5 bases from J, the gap between germline ends came to 16 bases. Germline lookup yields CDR1 SQVTM and CDR2 ANQGSEA. This CDR3 comprises 15 residues. Written as DNA, the CDR3 is TGCAGCGTTGAAGATCGGGTCCAGGGGACCGAGACCCAGTACTTC. Protein product: CSVEDRVQGTETQYF.

V is TRBV5-1 and J is TRBJ2-1, with TRBD1 identical over 7 bases. The germline gives CDR1 SGHRS, CDR2 YFSETQ. V shed 0 bases and J 3 bases; nucleotides not matched to a gene: 6. The CDR3 extends over 16 amino acids. In nucleotides, the CDR3 is TGCGCCAGCAGCTTGGGACAGGGAGTAGGCTACAATGAGCAGTTCTTC. Amino acid sequence: CASSLGQGVGYNEQFF. The full variable domain, in which reference TRBV5-1 and TRBJ2-1 provide the parts outside the CDR3, is KAGVTQTPRYLIKTRGQQVTLSCSPISGHRSVSWYQQTPGQGLQFLFEYFSETQRNKGNFPGRFSGRQFSNSRSEMNVSTLELGDSALYLCASSLGQGVGYNEQFFGPGTRLTVL.

The chain employs TRBV6-4 and TRBJ2-1; 12 bases fit TRBD2. CDR3 length: 16 amino acids. Looked up from germline, CDR1 is MRHNA and CDR2 is SNTAGT. The ends lost 6 bases at V and 4 bases at J; junction bases unmatched: 7. The CDR3 nucleotides are TGTGCCAGCAGGTCACTAGCGGGAGGACTTTACAATGAGCAGTTCTTC. Its translation is CASRSLAGGLYNEQFF.

The chain couples TRBV28 to TRBJ1-2; the match to TRBD1 covers 10 bases. Trimming cost V 3 bases and J 4 bases; bases outside gene matches: 8. Germline V CDR1 and CDR2: MDHEN, SYDVKM. The CDR3 spans 16 residues. The CDR3 loop is CASSFPRGQGSYGYTF. The CDR3 region has the DNA TGTGCCAGCAGTTTTCCGAGGGGACAGGGGTCCTATGGCTACACCTTC.

The rearrangement uses TRBV6-5 and TRBJ2-7; 8 positions match TRBD2. V was pared by 8 bases and J by 2 bases, with 11 bases of the junction left unmatched. CDR3 length: 15 residues. From germline, CDR1 is MNHEY and CDR2 SVGAGI. The CDR3 region is CASSSEGAGAYEQYF. The CDR3 DNA reads as TGTGCCAGCTCCTCCGAAGGAGCGGGAGCCTACGAGCAGTACTTC.

This chain connects TRBV7-2 to TRBJ2-1; the match to TRBD2 covers 12 bases. The CDR3 length is 16 residues. From germline, CDR1 is SGHTA and CDR2 FQGNSA. V lost 6 bases, J lost 2 bases, and 5 bases stayed unmatched. CDR3 in amino acids: CASSSGLAGTYNEQFF. CDR3 bases: TGTGCCAGCAGTTCAGGACTAGCGGGAACCTACAATGAGCAGTTCTTC. Complete variable domain (other parts from reference TRBV7-2 and TRBJ2-1): GAGVSQSPSNKVTEKGKDVELRCDPISGHTALYWYRQSLGQGLEFLIYFQGNSAPDKSGLPSDRFSAERTGGSVSTLTIQRTQQEDSAVYLCASSSGLAGTYNEQFFGPGTRLTVL.

CDR3 sequence: CSVDRGKHTGELFF. The CDR3 DNA is TGCAGCGTTGATCGCGGGAAGCACACCGGGGAGCTGTTTTTT. The chain is built from TRBV29-1 and TRBJ2-2, with D perhaps matching TRBD2 (6 bases). This CDR3 region has 14 residues. V lost 3 bases and J lost 3, with 11 bases in between. The germline V gene encodes CDR1 SQVTM and CDR2 ANQGSEA.

V and J are TRBV19 and TRBJ2-2, with 7 positions matching TRBD1. In germline, CDR1 is LNHDA, CDR2 SQIVND (reference sequence). Trimming took 4 bases from V and 3 from J; bases not matched to a gene: 5. The CDR3 sequence is 15 residues long. CDR3 amino acids: CASSTRTGHTGELFF. CDR3 bases: TGTGCCAGTAGTACCCGGACAGGCCACACCGGGGAGCTGTTTTTT.

V gene TRBV6-6 combines with J gene TRBJ1-1; a weak D match, TRBD1 (6 bases). V was cut by 2 bases and J by 1 base, with 8 bases left in between. Germline V gives CDR1 MNHNY, CDR2 SVGAGI (reference sequence). This CDR3 is built from 14 residues. The CDR3 DNA is TGTGCCAGCAGTTACGGCAGGGGGAACACTGAAGCTTTCTTT. It encodes CASSYGRGNTEAFF.

This rearrangement joins TRBV11-3 to TRBJ2-1; TRBD2 matches at 9 bases. The CDR3 is made up of 16 amino acids. From germline, CDR1 is SGHNT and CDR2 YENEEA. J was trimmed by 3 bases and V by 4 bases; bases with no gene match: 7. CDR3 in DNA: TGTGCCAGCAGCTCGCGAGGGACTAGCTTCTACAATGAGCAGTTCTTC. Its protein product is CASSSRGTSFYNEQFF. Full variable domain (outside the CDR3, taken from reference TRBV11-3 and TRBJ2-1): EAGVVQSPRYKIIEKKQPVAFWCNPISGHNTLYWYLQNLGQGPELLIRYENEEAVDDSQLPKDRFSAERLKGVDSTLKIQPAELGDSAVYLCASSSRGTSFYNEQFFGPGTRLTVL.

V and J are TRBV15 and TRBJ2-3; the D is unclear. Trimming took off 0 bases at V and 5 bases at J, with 9 bases between the two ends. This CDR3 comprises 14 residues. The germline V gene has CDR1 LNHNV and CDR2 YYDKDF (reference sequence). The CDR3 loop reads CATSRDQSGDTQYF. CDR3 DNA sequence: TGTGCCACCAGCAGAGATCAGTCGGGAGATACGCAGTATTTT. The variable domain in full, with the rest retrieved from reference TRBV15 and TRBJ2-3, is DAMVIQNPRYQVTQFGKPVTLSCSQTLNHNVMYWYQQKSSQAPKLLFHYYDKDFNNEADTPDNFQSRRPNTSFCFLDIRSPGLGDTAMYLCATSRDQSGDTQYFGPGTRLTVL.

The gene calls are TRBV12-3 or TRBV12-4 and TRBJ1-4, with 9 bases fitting TRBD1. V was pared by 5 bases and J by 8 bases, with 3 bases of the junction left unmatched. This CDR3 is built from 13 residues. The CDR3 loop is CASSRTGEEKLFF. The CDR3 region has the DNA TGTGCCAGCAGTCGGACAGGGGAGGAAAAACTGTTTTTT.